This TCR beta chain was obtained from a study of T cell responses to AZD1222 COVID-19 vaccine. General study results and limits: Donors in the cohort were predominantly white British and more often female, and clonal diversity was possibly underestimated. Regions left unmutated in variants are reportedly the target of nearly half of spike-specific TCRs.

The CDR3 runs to 16 residues. The germline CDR1 and CDR2 sequences are SGHAT and FQNNGV. Trimming took off 4 bases at V and 1 base at J, with 17 bases between the two ends. Concerning this clone itself: Antigen: not known.

Profiling relied on immunoSEQ multiplex PCR, and the TCRdb table lists in-frame clones only, not all of them. The sample lists 150,000 to 200,000 clones; around 90% were seen once. This specimen was peripheral blood, taken 28 days after the second AZD1222 dose. V gene TRBV11-2 combines with J gene TRBJ2-7, with D unclear. This clonotype originated in an adult who received the AZD1222 COVID-19 vaccine. In nucleotides, the CDR3 is TGTGCCAGCAGCTCTTCGCTAAGGGCGTTTTCCTACGAGCAGTACTTC. It translates to CASSSSLRAFSYEQYF.